Listed here are 16 T cell receptor beta chains from one sample, sequenced in a study of blood T cell repertoires in COVID-19. Assay: immunoSEQ multiplex PCR; the TCRdb copy retains only in-frame clones and omits some. The sample contains 360,000 or so clones, about nine tenths of which appear only once. The sample taken for sequencing was PBMCs or T cells enriched from blood (not recorded which). These receptors originate from a woman under 40 who had recovered from COVID-19.

The table lists this clone with a few counts. The genes are TRBV3-1 (or the pseudogene TRBV3-2) and TRBJ2-1, with TRBD2 as a possible D gene (5 bases). Germline loops: CDR1 LGHDT, CDR2 YNNKEL (reference sequence). The CDR3 runs 12 residues. Between the trimmed V and J ends, which lost 1 base and 10 bases, there was a span of 8 bases. Here the CDR3 reads CASSQAREEQFF. The CDR3 nucleotides are TGTGCCAGCAGCCAAGCAAGGGAGGAGCAGTTCTTC.

CDR3 sequence reads: CASSLQADRGNQPQHF. CDR3 DNA sequence: TGTGCCAGCAGCCTCCAAGCGGACAGGGGCAATCAGCCCCAGCATTTT. The chain carries TRBV4-2 and TRBJ1-5; 8 nucleotides align to TRBD1. This CDR3 contains 16 residues. The J segment lost 2 bases and the V segment lost 4 bases, leaving 7 bases of the junction unmatched. In germline, CDR1 is LGHNA, CDR2 YNFKEQ.

V usage is TRBV5-4 and J usage is TRBJ2-5; 10 positions match TRBD2. The trim removed 5 bases at V and 5 bases at J, leaving 15 bases unmatched. This CDR3 spans 17 amino acids. Looked up from germline, CDR1 is SGHNT and CDR2 is YYREEE (reference sequence). The CDR3 DNA reads TGTGCCAGCAGACTCCGCCCTAGCGGGAGTAATGTTGAGACCCAGTACTTC. This codes for CASRLRPSGSNVETQYF.

V gene TRBV18 combines with J gene TRBJ1-1; D is possibly TRBD1 (5 bases). The V and J ends lost 2 bases and 4 bases respectively, with 11 bases between them. This CDR3 has 14 amino acids. Per the germline V gene, CDR1 is KGHSH and CDR2 is LQKENI. CDR3 region: CASSPGAGGTEAFF. CDR3 nucleotide sequence: TGTGCCAGCTCACCAGGGGCCGGTGGCACTGAAGCTTTCTTT.

The chain combines TRBV13 with TRBJ2-7, with D possibly being TRBD1 (6 bases). CDR1 and CDR2 (germline): PRHDT, FYEKMQ (reference sequence). The V end lost 0 bases, the J end lost 2 bases, and 8 bases lay between the germline ends. The length of the CDR3 is 14 residues. CDR3 in DNA: TGTGCCAGCAGCTTAGGGACAGGCCCCTACGAGCAGTACTTC. Protein product: CASSLGTGPYEQYF.

V gene TRBV10-3 combines with J gene TRBJ2-7; 10 nucleotides agree with TRBD2. The V gene end was trimmed by 8 bases and the J gene end by 4 bases; junction bases not matched to a gene: 11. This CDR3 comprises 15 residues. From germline, CDR1 is ENHRY and CDR2 SYGVKD. CDR3 DNA: TGTGCCATCGAGGGCCCTAGCGGGAGTGTATACGAGCAGTACTTC. This translates into CAIEGPSGSVYEQYF.

This chain connects TRBV5-1 to TRBJ2-1, with TRBD2 identical over 11 bases. The germline gives CDR1 SGHRS, CDR2 YFSETQ. The V and J ends lost 3 bases and 7 bases, in that order; junction bases with no gene match: 6. CDR3 length: 15 amino acids. This CDR3 is CASSSGSGRANEQFF. The CDR3 DNA reads TGCGCCAGCAGCTCCGGTAGCGGGAGGGCGAATGAGCAGTTCTTC.

The J gene is TRBJ2-7, the V gene TRBV11-3; TRBD2 aligns across 10 bases. The germline V gene has CDR1 SGHNT and CDR2 YENEEA. V shed 0 bases and J 0 bases; nucleotides not matched to a gene: 14. The CDR3 consists of 20 residues. The CDR3 nucleotides are TGTGCCAGCAGCTTAGAATTATCCGGGACTAGCGCGCCGATCTCCTACGAGCAGTACTTC. This codes for CASSLELSGTSAPISYEQYF.

The chain has TRBV12-3 or TRBV12-4 and TRBJ1-5; D may be TRBD1 (5 bases). The ends were cut back, 9 bases at V and 7 bases at J, with 13 bases in the middle. This CDR3 region has 12 residues. The CDR3 region has the DNA TGTGCCAGTGCGCCAGGGTGGCAGCCCCAGCATTTT. Protein: CASAPGWQPQHF.

The rearrangement uses TRBV9 and TRBJ2-5, with a tentative D call TRBD2 (6 bases). Germline CDR1 is SGDLS and CDR2 is YYNGEE. CDR3 size: 14 residues. V lost 0 bases and J 3 bases, leaving 9 bases between the germline ends. Written as DNA, the CDR3 is TGTGCCAGCAGCGTAGAGGCTAGCGAAGAGACCCAGTACTTC. Its translation is CASSVEASEETQYF.

This clone was seen only once. The chain is built from TRBV21-1 and TRBJ2-3; TRBD1 was called by the table and not checked on the DNA. TRBV21-1 is listed as a pseudogene. This CDR3 comprises 17 residues. In DNA form, the CDR3 reads TGTGCCAGCAGCAAAAAGTCAGACAGGGTTGTTTCAGATACGCAGTATTTT. It translates to CASSKKSDRVVSDTQYF.

The CDR3 protein is CASSFSGTGDYEQYF. Written as DNA, the CDR3 is TGTGCCAGCAGCTTTAGCGGGACAGGGGACTACGAGCAGTACTTC. The rearrangement joins TRBV5-6 to TRBJ2-7, with TRBD1 matching over 10 bases. CDR3 size: 15 residues. The junction had 5 bases not matched to a gene; V was cut back by 2 bases and J by 3 bases. The germline V gene encodes CDR1 SGHDT and CDR2 YYEEEE.

The rearrangement links TRBV6-1 to TRBJ1-1; D unresolved. Trimming cost V 2 bases and J 11 bases, with 15 bases left between them. This CDR3 has 13 residues. Germline lookup yields CDR1 MNHNS and CDR2 SASEGT. CDR3 in amino acids: CASSELGPAGAFF. CDR3 DNA: TGTGCCAGCAGTGAACTGGGCCCCGCTGGGGCTTTCTTT.

J is TRBJ2-1 and V is TRBV20-1; 9 positions match TRBD2. Germline loops: CDR1 DFQATT, CDR2 SNEGSKA (reference sequence). There are 15 residues in the CDR3. The junction had 9 bases not matched to a gene; V was cut back by 3 bases and J by 6 bases. CDR3 bases: TGCAGTGCTAGTGTAGGCCTAGCGGGGACCAATGAGCAGTTCTTC. Translating it yields CSASVGLAGTNEQFF.

CDR3 amino acids: CASSLTHGDTEAFF. The DNA for the CDR3 is TGTGCCAGCAGCTTAACTCACGGTGACACTGAAGCTTTCTTT. The genes are TRBV7-3 and TRBJ1-1; D ambiguous. Trimming stripped 0 bases from V and 3 bases from J, with 8 bases between. The CDR3 has 14 amino acids. Germline V lookup: CDR1 SGHTA, CDR2 FQGTGA. Full variable domain (outside the CDR3, taken from reference TRBV7-3 and TRBJ1-1): GAGVSQTPSNKVTEKGKYVELRCDPISGHTALYWYRQSLGQGPEFLIYFQGTGAADDSGLPNDRFFAVRPEGSVSTLKIQRTERGDSAVYLCASSLTHGDTEAFFGQGTRLTVV.

The chain couples TRBV13 to TRBJ1-5; TRBD1 agrees at 12 bases. This CDR3 spans 16 amino acids. Germline V CDR1 and CDR2: PRHDT, FYEKMQ (reference sequence). J lost 7 bases, V lost 0 bases, and 4 bases had no gene match. The CDR3 spells CASSLGMGTGGQPQHF. In DNA form, the CDR3 reads TGTGCCAGCAGCTTAGGCATGGGGACAGGGGGCCAGCCCCAGCATTTT.